This T cell receptor (beta chain) was captured by sequencing in a study of T cells after posttransplantation cyclophosphamide. The V gene end was trimmed by 3 bases and the J gene end by 7 bases; junction bases not matched to a gene: 9. Germline V gene sequence: CDR1 SGDLS, CDR2 YYNGEE. CDR3 length: 15 amino acids. Assay: immunoSEQ multiplex PCR; the TCRdb copy retains only in-frame clones and omits some. This sample carries 38,000 or so clones, none of them present only once. This sequence joins TRBV9 and TRBJ2-1; TRBD2 agrees at 8 bases. This TCR was sampled from a man aged 50 to 60 in good health, CMV-negative, and a related stem cell transplant donor. The sequenced sample consisted of PBMCs. The chain's CDR3 is CASSAYGGVRNEQFF. CDR3 DNA sequence: TGTGCCAGCAGCGCCTACGGGGGGGTCCGAAATGAGCAGTTCTTC.